This passage covers 29 T cell receptor beta chains from one sample sequenced in a study of T-cell reconstitution after alpha-beta-depleted transplantation in children (TCRdb year 2016). To prepare the library, PCR was applied. Sequencing relied on an Illumina HiSeq 2500. TCR libraries were prepared with molecular barcoding, using unique molecular identifiers to normalize TCRbeta repertoire quantification. TCRdb reworked the public reads: Q25 trimming with fastp, MiXCR clone assembly, productive beta chains retained. Each entry is one CDR3 protein sequence, shown with its most common DNA and genes. The sample table holds 300,000 to 400,000 distinct CDR3 sequences, of which 10% to 15% were seen once. Roughly 4.5% of the sample is held by the ten biggest clonotypes. Source: PBMCs, taken from the stem cell graft. Receptor source: a human donor who donated a stem cell graft to a child with Fanconi anemia.

This clonotype was observed many times. The rearrangement links TRBV7-9 to TRBJ1-2; D is unclear. Germline V gene data show CDR1 as SEHNR and CDR2 as FQNEAQ (reference sequence). CDR3 length: 15 amino acids. Trimming shortened V by 4 bases and J by 4 bases, and 16 bases separated the two germline ends. The DNA of the CDR3 is TGTGCCAGCAGCTACCACTCCACCGAGGGCTATGGCTACACCTTC. Its protein is CASSYHSTEGYGYTF.

The chain uses TRBV3-1 and TRBJ2-3; D remains unclear. The germline V and J ends were trimmed by 0 bases and 8 bases, with 12 bases remaining between them. The CDR3 extends over 14 amino acids. Per the germline V gene, CDR1 is LGHDT and CDR2 is YNNKEL (reference sequence). In DNA, the CDR3 is TGTGCCAGCAGCCAAGATAGGGTCGGGTTTACGCAGTATTTT. This codes for CASSQDRVGFTQYF.

V and J are TRBV28 and TRBJ2-7; D is tentatively TRBD1 or TRBD2 (5 bases each). Germline V gene lookup returns CDR1 MDHEN and CDR2 SYDVKM. The CDR3 sequence is 15 residues long. The V end lost 2 bases, the J end lost 4 bases, and 15 bases lay between the germline ends. CDR3 protein: CASSLPQGPGYEQYF. The CDR3, as DNA: TGTGCCAGCAGTTTACCCCAGGGACCCGGATACGAGCAGTACTTC.

This clonotype showed up just a few times. This chain links TRBV5-1 with TRBJ2-6; D might be TRBD2 (6 bases). The CDR3 covers 17 residues. Germline V gene data show CDR1 as SGHRS and CDR2 as YFSETQ. V was cut by 4 bases and J by 0 bases, with 14 bases left in between. In nucleotides, the CDR3 is TGCGCCAGCAGCACCGGACTAACTTCCTCTGGGGCCAACGTCCTGACTTTC. It codes for CASSTGLTSSGANVLTF.

This clonotype appeared many times. V gene TRBV20-1 combines with J gene TRBJ1-4; 9 nucleotides match TRBD1. Per the germline V gene, CDR1 is DFQATT and CDR2 is SNEGSKA (reference sequence). CDR3 length equals 14 residues. J lost 8 bases, V lost 5 bases, and 9 bases had no gene match. CDR3 coding DNA: TGCAGTGCTGACTCCGGGACAGGGAGCGAAAAACTGTTTTTT. It yields the protein CSADSGTGSEKLFF.

The chain uses TRBV4-2 and TRBJ1-6; no clear D. This CDR3 contains 14 residues. V gave up 3 bases and J gave up 7 bases, with 10 bases separating them. The germline V gene encodes CDR1 LGHNA and CDR2 YNFKEQ. The CDR3 loop is CASSQATENSPLHF. In DNA form, the CDR3 reads TGTGCCAGCAGCCAGGCCACCGAGAATTCACCCCTCCACTTT.

The J gene is TRBJ1-1, the V gene TRBV7-9; no reliable D call. CDR3 length: 14 amino acids. Germline lookup yields CDR1 SEHNR and CDR2 FQNEAQ (reference sequence). The ends were cut back, 7 bases at V and 0 bases at J, with 12 bases in the middle. The CDR3 DNA reads TGTGCCAGCAATCGGGAGGCCCTGAACACTGAAGCTTTCTTT. Translation: CASNREALNTEAFF.

This clonotype has a handful of counts. The V gene is TRBV6-2 or TRBV6-3, the J gene TRBJ2-2; D is possibly TRBD2 (6 bases). The CDR3 sequence is 17 residues long. V lost 1 base, J lost 2 bases, and 14 bases lay in between. CDR1 and CDR2 (germline): MNHEY, SVGEGT. This chain's CDR3 is CASSYFRGKLNTGELFF. The DNA of the CDR3 is TGTGCCAGCAGTTACTTTCGGGGGAAGCTCAACACCGGGGAGCTGTTTTTT.

This rearrangement joins TRBV5-1 to TRBJ1-6, with TRBD1 matching over 8 bases. V dropped 5 bases and J dropped 3; count of bases not matched to a gene: 7. This CDR3 has 16 residues. CDR1 and CDR2 (germline): SGHRS, YFSETQ. The CDR3 DNA sequence: TGCGCCAGCAGGGCCGGACAGGGCAACTATAATTCACCCCTCCACTTT. Translating it yields CASRAGQGNYNSPLHF.

The sample holds many counts of this clonotype. The rearrangement joins TRBV7-9 to TRBJ2-2; possible D gene TRBD2, 5 bases. Germline CDR1 SEHNR, CDR2 FQNEAQ (reference sequence). Between the trimmed V and J ends, which lost 1 base and 7 bases, there was a span of 10 bases. The CDR3 totals 14 residues. The CDR3 DNA reads as TGTGCCAGCAGCTTAGGTAGCGCTGGCGGGGAGCTGTTTTTT. As protein: CASSLGSAGGELFF. Full variable domain (rest looked up from reference TRBV7-9 and TRBJ2-2): DTGVSQNPRHKITKRGQNVTFRCDPISEHNRLYWYRQTLGQGPEFLTYFQNEAQLEKSRLLSDRFSAERPKGSFSTLEIQRTEQGDSAMYLCASSLGSAGGELFFGEGSRLTVL.

In its sample, this clonotype was seen many times. The chain recombines TRBV29-1 with TRBJ2-1; no definite D call. CDR1 is SQVTM, CDR2 ANQGSEA, per germline. Trimming stripped 0 bases from V and 1 base from J, with 10 bases between. The CDR3 contains 15 residues. The CDR3 region is CSVEDIGQSYNEQFF. CDR3 nucleotide sequence: TGCAGCGTTGAAGATATCGGGCAGTCCTACAATGAGCAGTTCTTC.

V usage is TRBV12-3 or TRBV12-4 and J usage is TRBJ2-1; TRBD2 aligns across 15 bases. This CDR3 has 17 amino acids. V lost 5 bases and J lost 6; bases outside the gene matches: 8. In DNA, the CDR3 is TGTGCCAGCAGTACCCGGACTAGCGGGGGGGCGGGCAATGAGCAGTTCTTC. Its protein product is CASSTRTSGGAGNEQFF.

This chain uses TRBV14 with TRBJ1-1; no clear D. The CDR3 is 14 residues long. CDR1 SGHDN and CDR2 FVKESK come from the germline V gene. The V end was cut by 1 base, the J end by 6 bases, with 12 bases between. The CDR3 spells CASSQGRNLAEAFF. Here the CDR3 DNA reads TGTGCCAGCAGCCAAGGCCGAAATTTGGCTGAAGCTTTCTTT.

This clonotype was seen only a few times. The rearrangement uses TRBV6-2 or TRBV6-3 and TRBJ2-2; no clear D gene. V was cut by 4 bases and J by 5 bases, with 14 bases left in between. The CDR3 extends over 15 amino acids. Germline CDR1 MNHEY, CDR2 SVGEGT. The CDR3 nucleotides read TGTGCCAGCAGTTTGGACCAGATTTTTACCGGGGAGCTGTTTTTT. Its protein is CASSLDQIFTGELFF.

The chain joins TRBV11-2 to TRBJ2-7; D is possibly TRBD2 (6 bases). V was shortened by 1 base and J by 1 base, with 8 bases between the two germline ends. This CDR3 region has 14 residues. Germline lookup yields CDR1 SGHAT and CDR2 FQNNGV. CDR3 DNA sequence: TGTGCCAGCAGCTTAGGAGGAGGGTCCTACGAGCAGTACGTC. This gives the protein CASSLGGGSYEQYV.

The chain joins TRBV5-1 to TRBJ1-2; D gene uncertain. The CDR3 runs 18 residues. Looked up from germline, CDR1 is SGHRS and CDR2 is YFSETQ. V lost 3 bases, J lost 0 bases, and 21 bases lay in between. CDR3 coding DNA: TGCGCCAGCAGCTCCGGGCCTAGTGGCGGACCTACTAACTATGGCTACACCTTC. This sequence encodes CASSSGPSGGPTNYGYTF. Looking up the rest from reference TRBV5-1 and TRBJ1-2 gives the full variable domain: KAGVTQTPRYLIKTRGQQVTLSCSPISGHRSVSWYQQTPGQGLQFLFEYFSETQRNKGNFPGRFSGRQFSNSRSEMNVSTLELGDSALYLCASSSGPSGGPTNYGYTFGSGTRLTVV.

This clonotype was picked up many times. The rearrangement joins TRBV20-1 to TRBJ2-2; no definite D call. Trimming took 6 bases from V and 8 from J, leaving 13 bases between them. Germline V gene lookup returns CDR1 DFQATT and CDR2 SNEGSKA (reference sequence). The CDR3 is 12 residues long. CDR3 amino acids: CSAARARGELFF. CDR3 nucleotides: TGCAGTGCGGCAAGGGCGCGAGGGGAGCTGTTTTTT.

This clonotype was seen only a few times. The chain links TRBV13 to TRBJ1-1; perhaps TRBD1 as D (5 bases). Trimming shortened V by 2 bases and J by 6 bases, and 10 bases separated the two germline ends. The CDR3 consists of 13 residues. Germline loops: CDR1 PRHDT, CDR2 FYEKMQ (reference sequence). The CDR3 here is CASSLWGEAEAFF. The CDR3 region has the DNA TGTGCCAGCAGCTTATGGGGGGAGGCTGAAGCTTTCTTT.

The rearrangement joins TRBV5-1 to TRBJ2-7; 8 nucleotides match TRBD1. The CDR3 is made up of 14 amino acids. The germline V gene has CDR1 SGHRS and CDR2 YFSETQ. The V segment lost 0 bases and the J segment 3 bases; nucleotides outside the gene matches: 2. The DNA for the CDR3 is TGCGCCAGCAGCTTGGCGGACAGGGTCTACGAGCAGTACTTC. Translated: CASSLADRVYEQYF.

This clonotype occurred many times. CDR3 coding DNA: TGTGCCTGGGAACACAGGGGCACCGGGGAGCTGTTTTTT. Protein product: CAWEHRGTGELFF. This sequence joins TRBV30 and TRBJ2-2; TRBD1 aligns across 7 bases. Germline lookup yields CDR1 GTSNPN and CDR2 SVGIG (reference sequence). Unmatched junction bases numbered 4, after V lost 5 bases and J lost 4 bases. This CDR3 is 13 amino acids long. The entire variable domain, with the rest obtained from reference TRBV30 and TRBJ2-2, is as follows: SQTIHQWPATLVQPVGSPLSLECTVEGTSNPNLYWYRQAAGRGLQLLFYSVGIGQISSEVPQNLSASRPQDRQFILSSKKLLLSDSGFYLCAWEHRGTGELFFGEGSRLTVL.

This clonotype has at least ten counts. The V and J genes are TRBV28 and TRBJ2-1; D might be TRBD1 (6 bases). The length of the CDR3 is 15 residues. Germline-derived CDR1 and CDR2 are MDHEN and SYDVKM. Trimming took 6 bases from V and 10 from J, leaving 22 bases between them. Here the CDR3 reads CASSAIADSYDEQFF. CDR3 nucleotides: TGTGCCAGCAGCGCCATCGCGGACAGTTACGACGAGCAGTTCTTC.

The gene calls are TRBV5-1 and TRBJ1-5; 9 bases map to TRBD1. The ends lost 4 bases at V and 5 bases at J; junction bases unmatched: 7. CDR1 is SGHRS, CDR2 YFSETQ, per germline. The CDR3 spans 15 residues. The CDR3 region is CASSRTGESDQPQHF. The CDR3 nucleotides are TGCGCCAGCAGCCGGACAGGGGAAAGCGATCAGCCCCAGCATTTT.

In this sample, this clonotype turned up a few times. This sequence joins TRBV6-1 and TRBJ1-4; D not resolved. Germline V CDR1 and CDR2: MNHNS, SASEGT. V shed 4 bases and J shed 10 bases, with 10 bases lying between them. CDR3 size: 12 residues. The CDR3: CASSASRAKLFF. The CDR3 bases are TGTGCCAGCAGTGCTTCGCGTGCAAAACTGTTTTTT.

The table lists this clonotype with a few counts. The V and J genes are TRBV18 and TRBJ1-1, with TRBD1 identical over 8 bases. The V and J ends lost 8 bases and 4 bases, in that order; junction bases with no gene match: 9. The germline CDR1 and CDR2 sequences are KGHSH and LQKENI. The CDR3 covers 14 residues. CDR3: CASRPTGEGTEAFF. DNA of the CDR3: TGTGCCAGCAGACCGACAGGGGAAGGCACTGAAGCTTTCTTT. The whole variable domain, remainder taken from reference TRBV18 and TRBJ1-1, is NAGVMQNPRHLVRRRGQEARLRCSPMKGHSHVYWYRQLPEEGLKFMVYLQKENIIDESGMPKERFSAEFPKEGPSILRIQQVVRGDSAAYFCASRPTGEGTEAFFGQGTRLTVV.

This chain connects TRBV12-3 or TRBV12-4 to TRBJ1-3, with a tentative D call TRBD1 (5 bases). The CDR3 runs 14 residues. Trimming removed 8 bases at V and 0 bases at J, with 11 bases between. The DNA of the CDR3 is TGTGCCAGCGGACATATAAGCTCTGGAAACACCATATATTTT. As protein: CASGHISSGNTIYF.

This clonotype was counted at least ten times. The rearrangement links TRBV12-3 or TRBV12-4 to TRBJ1-1; 7 bases map to TRBD1. J was trimmed by 2 bases and V by 6 bases; bases with no gene match: 3. The CDR3 loop spans 13 amino acids. CDR3 nucleotide sequence: TGTGCCAGCAGCCGGGACAGTAACACTGAAGCTTTCTTT. Translation gives CASSRDSNTEAFF.

This sequence joins TRBV12-3 or TRBV12-4 and TRBJ1-2; the match to TRBD1 covers 7 bases. J lost 7 bases, V lost 4 bases, and 12 bases had no gene match. The CDR3 runs 15 residues. This CDR3 is CASSSYRQGRAGYTF. Written as DNA, the CDR3 is TGTGCCAGCAGTTCCTACAGACAGGGTCGCGCTGGCTACACCTTC.

Only a few counts were recorded for this clonotype. The CDR3 is CASSQEWVMNTEAFF. CDR3 DNA: TGTGCCAGCAGCCAAGAATGGGTAATGAACACTGAAGCTTTCTTT. The chain links TRBV3-1 to TRBJ1-1; no firm D call. The germline V and J ends were trimmed by 0 bases and 0 bases, with 8 bases remaining between them. The germline CDR1 and CDR2 sequences are LGHDT and YNNKEL (reference sequence). This CDR3 is 15 amino acids long.

This clonotype showed up just a few times. One end of the junction is discordant with germline, which a read error may explain. The rearrangement joins TRBV12-3 or TRBV12-4 to TRBJ2-4, with 12 bases lining up with TRBD2. CDR3 length: 12 residues. The CDR3 region has the DNA TGTGCCAGCAGTTCCCCGGGACTAGCGGGCGACTTC. Amino acid sequence: CASSSPGLAGDF.